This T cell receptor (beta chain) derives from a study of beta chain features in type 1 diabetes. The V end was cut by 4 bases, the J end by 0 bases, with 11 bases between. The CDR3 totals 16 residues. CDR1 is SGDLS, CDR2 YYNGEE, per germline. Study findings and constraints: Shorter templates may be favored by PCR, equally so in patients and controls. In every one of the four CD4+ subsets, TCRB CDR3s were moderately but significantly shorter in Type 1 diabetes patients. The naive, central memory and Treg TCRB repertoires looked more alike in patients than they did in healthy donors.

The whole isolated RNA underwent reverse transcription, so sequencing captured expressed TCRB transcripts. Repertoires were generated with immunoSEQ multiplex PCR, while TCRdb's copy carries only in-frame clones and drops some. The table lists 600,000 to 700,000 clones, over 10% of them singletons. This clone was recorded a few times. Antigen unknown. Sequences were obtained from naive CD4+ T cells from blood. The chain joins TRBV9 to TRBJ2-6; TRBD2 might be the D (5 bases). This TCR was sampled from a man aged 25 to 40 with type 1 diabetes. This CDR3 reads CASSLTAGSGANVLTF. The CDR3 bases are TGTGCCAGCAGCTTAACGGCGGGCTCTGGGGCCAACGTCCTGACTTTC.